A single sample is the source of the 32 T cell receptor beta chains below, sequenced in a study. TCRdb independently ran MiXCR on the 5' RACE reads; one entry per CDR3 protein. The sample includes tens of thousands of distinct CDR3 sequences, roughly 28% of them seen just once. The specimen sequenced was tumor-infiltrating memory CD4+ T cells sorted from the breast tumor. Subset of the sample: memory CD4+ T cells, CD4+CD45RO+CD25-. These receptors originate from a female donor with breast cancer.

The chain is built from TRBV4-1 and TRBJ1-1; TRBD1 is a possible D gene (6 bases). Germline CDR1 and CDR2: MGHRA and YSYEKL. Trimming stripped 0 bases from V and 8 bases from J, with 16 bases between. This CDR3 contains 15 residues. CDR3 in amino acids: CASSQDLRDQGEAFF. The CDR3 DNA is TGCGCCAGCAGCCAAGATTTAAGGGACCAGGGGGAAGCTTTCTTT.

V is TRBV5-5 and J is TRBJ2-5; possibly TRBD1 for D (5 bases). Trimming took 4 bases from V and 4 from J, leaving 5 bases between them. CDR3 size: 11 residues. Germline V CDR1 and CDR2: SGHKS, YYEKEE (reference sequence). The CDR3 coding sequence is TGTGCCAGCAGCCAGGGAGAGACCCAGTACTTC. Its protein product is CASSQGETQYF.

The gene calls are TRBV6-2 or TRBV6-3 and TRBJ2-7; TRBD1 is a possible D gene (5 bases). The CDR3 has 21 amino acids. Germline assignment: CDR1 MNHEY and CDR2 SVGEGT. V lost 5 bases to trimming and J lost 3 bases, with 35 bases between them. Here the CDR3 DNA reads TGTGCCAGCAGTGGGGCCACCTCTCCGGACACCCCTTCACGCCCTCTCTACGAGCAGTACTTC. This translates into CASSGATSPDTPSRPLYEQYF.

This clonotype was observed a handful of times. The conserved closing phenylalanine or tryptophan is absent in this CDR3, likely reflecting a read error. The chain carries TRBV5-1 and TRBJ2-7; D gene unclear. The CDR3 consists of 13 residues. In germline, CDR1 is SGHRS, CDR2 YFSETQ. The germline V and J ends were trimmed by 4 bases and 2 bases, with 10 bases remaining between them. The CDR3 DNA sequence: TGCGCCAGCAGCCAAACGGTTACCTACGAGCAGTACTCC. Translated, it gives CASSQTVTYEQYS.

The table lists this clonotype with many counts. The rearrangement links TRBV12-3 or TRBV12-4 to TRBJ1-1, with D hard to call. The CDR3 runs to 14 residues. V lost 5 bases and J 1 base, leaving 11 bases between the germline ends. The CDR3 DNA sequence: TGTGCCAGCAGTGCCCTAGGATCGAACACTGAAGCTTTCTTT. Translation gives CASSALGSNTEAFF.

Here the CDR3 DNA reads TGTGCCAGCAGCTTAGCGCGGGGCGGTGATGGCTACACCTTC. Its protein product is CASSLARGGDGYTF. This chain joins TRBV7-2 and TRBJ1-2; TRBD1 might be the D (5 bases). CDR3 size: 14 residues. Trimming removed 0 bases at V and 6 bases at J, with 11 bases between. Germline CDR1 and CDR2: SGHTA and FQGNSA.

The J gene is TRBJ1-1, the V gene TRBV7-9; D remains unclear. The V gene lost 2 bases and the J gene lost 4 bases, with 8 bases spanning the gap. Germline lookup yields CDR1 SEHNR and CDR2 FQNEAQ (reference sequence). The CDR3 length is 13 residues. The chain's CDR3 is CASSLPRSTEAFF. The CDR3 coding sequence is TGTGCCAGCAGCTTACCCAGGTCCACTGAAGCTTTCTTT.

CDR3: CASSLGSGLNTEAFF. As DNA, the CDR3 is TGTGCCAGCAGCTTAGGATCGGGCTTGAACACTGAAGCTTTCTTT. This chain uses TRBV11-3 with TRBJ1-1; D unresolved. The germline V and J ends were trimmed by 1 base and 0 bases, with 9 bases remaining between them. The CDR3 spans 15 residues. CDR1 is SGHNT, CDR2 YENEEA, per germline.

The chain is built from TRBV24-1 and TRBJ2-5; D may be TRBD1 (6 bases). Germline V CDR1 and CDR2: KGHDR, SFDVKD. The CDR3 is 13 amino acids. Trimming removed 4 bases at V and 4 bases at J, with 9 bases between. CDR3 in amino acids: CATSEGARETQYF. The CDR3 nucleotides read TGTGCCACCAGTGAGGGGGCGCGAGAGACCCAGTACTTC.

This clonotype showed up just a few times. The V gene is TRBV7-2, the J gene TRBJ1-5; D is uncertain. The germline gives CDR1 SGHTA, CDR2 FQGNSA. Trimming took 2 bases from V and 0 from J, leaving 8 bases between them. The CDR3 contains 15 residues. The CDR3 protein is CASSLIPYSNQPQHF. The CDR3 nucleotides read TGTGCCAGCAGCTTAATCCCATATAGCAATCAGCCCCAGCATTTT.

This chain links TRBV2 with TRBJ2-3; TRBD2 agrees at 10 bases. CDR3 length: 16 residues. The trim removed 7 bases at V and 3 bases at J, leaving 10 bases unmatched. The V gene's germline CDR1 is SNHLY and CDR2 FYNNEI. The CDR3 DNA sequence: TGTGCCAGCAAAAACCCTAGCGGGGGAGGGACAGATACGCAGTATTTT. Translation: CASKNPSGGGTDTQYF.

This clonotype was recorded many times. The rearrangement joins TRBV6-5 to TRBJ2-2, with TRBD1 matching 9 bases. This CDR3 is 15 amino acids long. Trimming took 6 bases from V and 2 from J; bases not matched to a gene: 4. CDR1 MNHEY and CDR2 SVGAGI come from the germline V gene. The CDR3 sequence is CASSLQGANTGELFF. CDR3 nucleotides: TGTGCCAGCAGCTTACAGGGGGCCAACACCGGGGAGCTGTTTTTT.

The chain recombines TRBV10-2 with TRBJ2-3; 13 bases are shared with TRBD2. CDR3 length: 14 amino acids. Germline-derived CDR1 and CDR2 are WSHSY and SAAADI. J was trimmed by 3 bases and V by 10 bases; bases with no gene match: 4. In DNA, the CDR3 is TGCGCCACCAAACTAGCGGGAGGGACAGATACGCAGTATTTT. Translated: CATKLAGGTDTQYF.

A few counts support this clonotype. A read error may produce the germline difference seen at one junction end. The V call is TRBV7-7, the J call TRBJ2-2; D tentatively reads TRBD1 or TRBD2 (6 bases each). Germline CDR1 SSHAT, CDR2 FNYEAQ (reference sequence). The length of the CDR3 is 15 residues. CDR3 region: CASSFRGGSTGELFF. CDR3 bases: TGTGCTAGCAGCTTTCGAGGGGGGAGCACCGGGGAGCTGTTTTTT.

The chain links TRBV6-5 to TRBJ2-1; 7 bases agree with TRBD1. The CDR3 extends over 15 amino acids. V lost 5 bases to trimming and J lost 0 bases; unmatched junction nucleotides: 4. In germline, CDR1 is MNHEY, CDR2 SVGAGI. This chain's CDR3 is CASSQNRGSYNEQFF. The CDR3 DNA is TGTGCCAGCAGTCAAAACAGGGGCTCCTACAATGAGCAGTTCTTC.

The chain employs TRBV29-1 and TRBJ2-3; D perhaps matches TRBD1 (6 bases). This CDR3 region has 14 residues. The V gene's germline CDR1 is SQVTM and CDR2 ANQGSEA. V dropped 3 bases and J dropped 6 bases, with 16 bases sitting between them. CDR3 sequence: CSVEAGVPRDTQYF. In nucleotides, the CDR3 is TGCAGCGTTGAGGCAGGGGTCCCCCGGGATACGCAGTATTTT.

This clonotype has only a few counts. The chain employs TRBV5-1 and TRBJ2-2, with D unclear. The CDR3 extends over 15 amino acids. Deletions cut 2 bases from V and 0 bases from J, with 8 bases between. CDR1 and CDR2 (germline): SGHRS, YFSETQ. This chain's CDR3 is CASSFFVANTGELFF. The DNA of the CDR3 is TGCGCCAGCAGCTTTTTTGTCGCGAACACCGGGGAGCTGTTTTTT.

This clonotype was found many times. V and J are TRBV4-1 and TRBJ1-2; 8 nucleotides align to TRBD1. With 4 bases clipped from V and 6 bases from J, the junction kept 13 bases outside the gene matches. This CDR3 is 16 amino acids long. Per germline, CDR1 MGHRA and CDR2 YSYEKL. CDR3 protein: CASSPTSNRGANGYTF. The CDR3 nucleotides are TGCGCCAGCAGCCCAACTTCGAACAGGGGGGCGAATGGCTACACCTTC.

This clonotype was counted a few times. CDR3 sequence: CASSYSGTVNEKLFF. CDR3 bases: TGTGCCAGCAGTTACTCGGGGACAGTTAATGAAAAACTGTTTTTT. The chain combines TRBV6-5 with TRBJ1-4; TRBD1 matches 7 bases. J was trimmed by 4 bases and V by 0 bases; bases with no gene match: 2. From germline, CDR1 is MNHEY and CDR2 SVGAGI. CDR3 size: 15 residues.

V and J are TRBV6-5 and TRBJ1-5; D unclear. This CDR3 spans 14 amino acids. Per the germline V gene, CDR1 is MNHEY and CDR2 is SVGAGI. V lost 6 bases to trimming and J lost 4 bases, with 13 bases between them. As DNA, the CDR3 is TGTGCCAGCAGACGCGCGGCGGGTAATCAGCCCCAGCATTTT. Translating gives CASRRAAGNQPQHF.

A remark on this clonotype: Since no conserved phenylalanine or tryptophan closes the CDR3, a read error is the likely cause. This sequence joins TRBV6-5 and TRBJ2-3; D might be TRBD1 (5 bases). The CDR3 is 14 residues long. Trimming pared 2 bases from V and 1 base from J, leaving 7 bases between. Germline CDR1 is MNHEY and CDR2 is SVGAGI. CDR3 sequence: CASSYGRGTDTQYV. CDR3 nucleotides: TGTGCCAGCAGTTACGGCAGGGGCACAGATACGCAGTATGTT.

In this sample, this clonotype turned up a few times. CDR3 nucleotides: TGTGCCAGCAGTTTAGGACATTGGGAATGGGGCAATCAGCCCCAGCATTTT. Translated: CASSLGHWEWGNQPQHF. This chain links TRBV12-3 or TRBV12-4 with TRBJ1-5; D remains ambiguous. This CDR3 is 17 amino acids long. V shed 1 base and J shed 2 bases, with 15 bases lying between them.

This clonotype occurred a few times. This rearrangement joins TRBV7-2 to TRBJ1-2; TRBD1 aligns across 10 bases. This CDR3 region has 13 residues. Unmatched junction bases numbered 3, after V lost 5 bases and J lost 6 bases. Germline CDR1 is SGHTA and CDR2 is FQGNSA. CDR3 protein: CASSTGTGDGYTF. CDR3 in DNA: TGTGCCAGCAGCACCGGGACAGGGGATGGCTACACCTTC.

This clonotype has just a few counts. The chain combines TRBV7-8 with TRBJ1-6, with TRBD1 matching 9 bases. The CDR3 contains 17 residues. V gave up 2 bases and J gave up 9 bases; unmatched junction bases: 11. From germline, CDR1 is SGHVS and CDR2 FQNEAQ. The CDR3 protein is CASSLLGTGIEISPLHF. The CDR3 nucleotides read TGTGCCAGCAGCTTATTAGGGACAGGGATTGAAATTTCACCCCTCCACTTT.

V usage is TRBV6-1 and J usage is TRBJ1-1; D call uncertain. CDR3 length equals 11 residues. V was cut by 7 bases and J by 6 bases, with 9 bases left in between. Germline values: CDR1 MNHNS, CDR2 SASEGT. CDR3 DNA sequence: TGTGCCAGCACTCATTTGTCTGAAGCTTTCTTT. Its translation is CASTHLSEAFF.

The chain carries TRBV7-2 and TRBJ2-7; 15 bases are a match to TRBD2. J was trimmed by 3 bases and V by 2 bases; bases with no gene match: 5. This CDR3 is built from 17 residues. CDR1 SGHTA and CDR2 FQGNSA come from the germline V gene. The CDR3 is CASSLSTGLAGGYEQYF. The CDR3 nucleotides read TGTGCCAGCAGCTTATCGACGGGACTAGCGGGAGGCTACGAGCAGTACTTC.

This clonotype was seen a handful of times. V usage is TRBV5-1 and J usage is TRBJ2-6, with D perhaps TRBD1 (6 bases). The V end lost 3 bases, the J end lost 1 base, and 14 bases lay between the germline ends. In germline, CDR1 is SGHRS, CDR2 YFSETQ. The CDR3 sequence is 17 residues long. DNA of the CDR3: TGCGCCAGCAGCTCCCTAGACGGACAGTCTGGGGCCAACGTCCTGACTTTC. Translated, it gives CASSSLDGQSGANVLTF. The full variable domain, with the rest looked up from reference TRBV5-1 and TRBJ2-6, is KAGVTQTPRYLIKTRGQQVTLSCSPISGHRSVSWYQQTPGQGLQFLFEYFSETQRNKGNFPGRFSGRQFSNSRSEMNVSTLELGDSALYLCASSSLDGQSGANVLTFGAGSRLTVL.

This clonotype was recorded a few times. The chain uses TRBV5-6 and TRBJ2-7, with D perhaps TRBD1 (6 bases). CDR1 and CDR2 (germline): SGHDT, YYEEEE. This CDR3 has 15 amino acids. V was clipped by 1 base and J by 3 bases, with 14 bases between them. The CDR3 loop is CASSLMGQSHYEQYF. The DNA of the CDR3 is TGTGCCAGCAGCTTGATGGGACAATCACACTACGAGCAGTACTTC.

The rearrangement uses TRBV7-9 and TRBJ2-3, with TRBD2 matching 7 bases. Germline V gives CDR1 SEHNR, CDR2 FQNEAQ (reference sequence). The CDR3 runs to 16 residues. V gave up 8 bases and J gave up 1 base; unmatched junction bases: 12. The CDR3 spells CASGRGVRTRTDTQYF. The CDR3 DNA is TGTGCCAGCGGACGGGGGGTAAGGACCCGCACAGATACGCAGTATTTT.

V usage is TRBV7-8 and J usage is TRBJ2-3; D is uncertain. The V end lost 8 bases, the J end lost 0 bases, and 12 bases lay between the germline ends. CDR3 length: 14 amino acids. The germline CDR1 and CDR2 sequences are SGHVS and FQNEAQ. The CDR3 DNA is TGTGCCAGCGCCTCCTACTCGAGCACAGATACGCAGTATTTT. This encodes CASASYSSTDTQYF.

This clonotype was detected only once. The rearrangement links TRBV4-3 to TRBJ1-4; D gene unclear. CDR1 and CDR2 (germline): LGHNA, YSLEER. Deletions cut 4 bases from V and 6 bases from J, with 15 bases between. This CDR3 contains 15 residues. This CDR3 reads CASSPSGRLDEKLFF. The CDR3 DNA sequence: TGCGCCAGCAGCCCGTCCGGTAGATTGGATGAAAAACTGTTTTTT.

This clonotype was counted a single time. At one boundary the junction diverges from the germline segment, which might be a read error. The CDR3 spells CSVGQGVFQPQHF. DNA for the CDR3: TGCAGTGTAGGGCAGGGAGTTTTTCAGCCCCAGCACTTT. This sequence joins TRBV20-1 and TRBJ1-5, with TRBD1 as a possible D gene (5 bases). Per germline, CDR1 DFQATT and CDR2 SNEGSKA (reference sequence). This CDR3 has 13 residues.